The clone carrying this T cell receptor (beta chain) appeared many times. Antigen specificity is unknown. The data derive from a study of CD8 T cells in ankylosing spondylitis. Preparation of TCR beta libraries was done by quantitative 5'-RACE with molecular barcodes. TCRdb recomputed calls from the 5' RACE reads with MiXCR, one row per CDR3 protein. The sample contains around 770,000 distinct CDR3 sequences, about 10% of which appear only once. The germline V and J ends were trimmed by 3 bases and 0 bases, with 9 bases remaining between them. The length of the CDR3 is 15 residues. The germline V gene has CDR1 LNHNV and CDR2 YYDKDF (reference sequence). Points from the study as a whole: Seven or eight highly homologous variants made up a TCR beta motif, and this motif appeared characteristic of ankylosing spondylitis blood. There was reportedly significant enrichment of clones that were disease-linked in matched ankylosing spondylitis synovial fluid. With a CD8+ phenotype, disease-linked clones were relatively rare in peripheral blood.

Specimen: blood, either unsorted or a sorted T cell fraction (not recorded which). The TCR comes from a male donor with ankylosing spondylitis. This chain connects TRBV15 to TRBJ1-5; no clear D gene. The CDR3: CATSSLDPSNQPQHF. The CDR3 DNA is TGTGCCACCAGCAGCCTGGACCCTAGCAATCAGCCCCAGCATTTT.